The TCR beta chain under discussion was sequenced for a study of somatic mutations in cytotoxic T cells in rheumatoid arthritis. The wider study: Flow cytometry sorted some V beta antibody-stained T-cell populations to nearly 100% purity, V beta1+ cells among them being sequenced for TCRB. The study's findings and limits: Antigens targeted by the expanded CD8+ clones were unknown.

Clones were sequenced by immunoSEQ multiplex PCR, and TCRdb holds only the in-frame ones, with some missing. Found here are about 12,000 clones, less than 90% of them singletons; the top ten hold 13% to 15%. About this clone itself: Its antigen remains unknown.

The specimen was CD8+ T cells sorted from blood. This clonotype was obtained from a woman aged 55-70 years in good health.

As DNA, the CDR3 is TGTGCCAGCAGCTTAAGCAGGGGTGTCCACGAGCAGTACTTC. This encodes CASSLSRGVHEQYF. J is TRBJ2-7 and V is TRBV7-2; tentative D call: TRBD1 (6 bases). The CDR3 contains 14 residues. Trimming took off 2 bases at V and 5 bases at J, with 13 bases between the two ends. Germline V CDR1 and CDR2: SGHTA, FQGNSA.